The entry below describes one T cell receptor beta chain. The antigen is unknown. This table comes from immunoSEQ multiplex PCR, and its TCRdb copy is limited to in-frame clones, with some not included. Of 400,000 to 500,000 clones in the sample, over 75% are singletons; the top ten hold 3.6%. Regarding treatment: 19 received Ad26.COV2.S at low or high dose, single or two shots; about 5 received placebo; per-sample allocation not given. On day 63 after the first injection, vaccine and placebo recipients gave samples. Germline-derived CDR1 and CDR2 are MNHEY and SVGEGT. J was trimmed by 8 bases and V by 3 bases; bases with no gene match: 9. The CDR3 totals 14 residues. These data are taken from a study of Ad26.COV2.S vaccination and SARS-CoV-2 variants. Regarding the study as a whole: Total responses of T cells may have been underestimated by the analyses of TCR breadth and depth.

Sequences were derived from peripheral blood, sampled in a trial of Ad26.COV2.S vaccine versus placebo. The clonotype was recovered from a person aged 18-60 years who received the Ad26.COV2.S COVID-19 vaccine or a placebo. This chain links TRBV6-2 or TRBV6-3 with TRBJ1-2; TRBD1 agrees at 7 bases. The CDR3 DNA reads TGTGCCAGCAGTTATACGGGACAGTCCGGGGGCTACACCTTC. Protein sequence: CASSYTGQSGGYTF.